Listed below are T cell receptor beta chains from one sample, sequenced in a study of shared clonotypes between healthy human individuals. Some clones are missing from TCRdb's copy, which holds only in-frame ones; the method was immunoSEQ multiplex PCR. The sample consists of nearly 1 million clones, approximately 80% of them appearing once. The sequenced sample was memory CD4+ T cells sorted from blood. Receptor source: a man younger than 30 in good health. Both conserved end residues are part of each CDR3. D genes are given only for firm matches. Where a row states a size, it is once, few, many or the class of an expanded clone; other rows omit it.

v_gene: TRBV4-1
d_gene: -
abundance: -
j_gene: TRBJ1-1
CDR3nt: TGCGCCAGCAGCCACCATTTCTTACCTCCGGAGGCTTTCTTT
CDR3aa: CASSHHFLPPEAFF

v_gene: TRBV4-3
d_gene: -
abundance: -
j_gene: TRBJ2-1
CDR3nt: TGCGCCAGCAGCGCACAAGGACTCTACAATGAGCAGTTCTTC
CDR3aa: CASSAQGLYNEQFF

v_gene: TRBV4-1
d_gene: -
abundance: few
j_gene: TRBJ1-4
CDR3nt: TGCGCCAGCAGCCAAGGGACACCGACTAATGAAAAACTGTTTTTT
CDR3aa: CASSQGTPTNEKLFF

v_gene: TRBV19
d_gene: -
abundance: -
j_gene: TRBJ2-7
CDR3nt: TGTGCCAGTAGTCCGCGGGGAATCTCGGGCGAGCAGTACTTC
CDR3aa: CASSPRGISGEQYF

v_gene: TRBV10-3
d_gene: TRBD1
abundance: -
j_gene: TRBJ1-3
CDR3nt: TGTGCTATCAGTTACACAGGGGGCTCTGGAAACACCATATATTTT
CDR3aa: CAISYTGGSGNTIYF

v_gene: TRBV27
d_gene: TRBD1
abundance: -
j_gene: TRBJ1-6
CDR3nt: TGTGCCAGCAGTTCACAGGGACAGGAAAATTCACCCCTCCACTTT
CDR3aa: CASSSQGQENSPLHF

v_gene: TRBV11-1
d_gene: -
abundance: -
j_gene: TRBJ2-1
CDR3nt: TGTGCCAGCAGCATTGAGGGGCCGAGCTACAATGAGCAGTTCTTC
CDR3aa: CASSIEGPSYNEQFF

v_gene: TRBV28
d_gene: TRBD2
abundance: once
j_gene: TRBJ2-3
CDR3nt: TGTGCCAGCAGTAAAGGGACTAGCGGGGGCTCAGATACGCAGTATTTT
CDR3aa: CASSKGTSGGSDTQYF

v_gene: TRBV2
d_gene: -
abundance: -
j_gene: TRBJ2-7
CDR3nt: TGTGCCAGCAGAGACAGGTTCCTCTCCTACGAGCAGTACTTC
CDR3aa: CASRDRFLSYEQYF

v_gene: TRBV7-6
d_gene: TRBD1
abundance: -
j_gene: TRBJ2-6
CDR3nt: TGTGCCAGCAGCTTGGGGACAGGGGGTCCCAACGTCCTGACTTTC
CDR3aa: CASSLGTGGPNVLTF

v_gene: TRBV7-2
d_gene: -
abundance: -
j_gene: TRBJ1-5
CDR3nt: TGTGCCAGCAGCCCCACCCCCCCTATTACAGGGCCCAATCAGCCCCAGCATTTT
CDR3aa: CASSPTPPITGPNQPQHF

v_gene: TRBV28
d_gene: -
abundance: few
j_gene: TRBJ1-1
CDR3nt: TGTGCCAGCAGTTCCTCCGGAACTTCGAACACTGAAGCTTTCTTT
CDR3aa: CASSSSGTSNTEAFF

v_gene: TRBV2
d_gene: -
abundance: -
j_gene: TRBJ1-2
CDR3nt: TGTGCCAGCAGTGTCGGGGGGGACTATGGCTACACCTTC
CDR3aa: CASSVGGDYGYTF

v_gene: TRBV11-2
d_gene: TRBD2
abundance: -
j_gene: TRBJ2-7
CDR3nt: TGTGCCAGCAGCTCGGGGGGATACTACGAGCAGTACTTC
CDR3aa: CASSSGGYYEQYF

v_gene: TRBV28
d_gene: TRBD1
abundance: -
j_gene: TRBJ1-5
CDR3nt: TGTGCCAGCAGTTCAACCGGGACAGGGAATCAGCCCCAGCATTTT
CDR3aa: CASSSTGTGNQPQHF

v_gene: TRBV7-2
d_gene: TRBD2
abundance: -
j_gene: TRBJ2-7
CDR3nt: TGTGCCAGCAGCCCCGGGAGGTACTCCTACGAGCAGTACTTC
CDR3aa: CASSPGRYSYEQYF

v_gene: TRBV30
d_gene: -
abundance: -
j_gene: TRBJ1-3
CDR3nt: TGTGCCTGGGAGCCGCTGGGCCTTGAGGGAAACACCATATATTTT
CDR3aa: CAWEPLGLEGNTIYF

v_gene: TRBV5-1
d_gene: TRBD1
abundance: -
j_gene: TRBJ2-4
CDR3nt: TGCGCCAGCAGCCCTGACAGGGGGTACATTCAGTACTTC
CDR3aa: CASSPDRGYIQYF

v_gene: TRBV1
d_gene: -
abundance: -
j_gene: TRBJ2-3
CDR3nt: TGCACCAGCACATTATTCGGCCGAACTAGCGAGGAGGACACAGATACGCAGTATTTT
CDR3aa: CTSTLFGRTSEEDTDTQYF

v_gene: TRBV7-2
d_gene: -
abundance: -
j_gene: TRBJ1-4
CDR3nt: TGTGCCAGCAGCTTAGCCAAGCTTCCAGCTAATGAAAAACTGTTTTTT
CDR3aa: CASSLAKLPANEKLFF

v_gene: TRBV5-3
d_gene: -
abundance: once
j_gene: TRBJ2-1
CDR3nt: TGTGCCAGAATTACTCACTCTCGCTTAGTGATTGACGGATGGGACCTGAGCTCCTACAATGAGCAGTTCTTC
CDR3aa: CARITHSRLVIDGWDLSSYNEQFF

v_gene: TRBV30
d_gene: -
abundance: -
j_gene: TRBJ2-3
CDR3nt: TGTGCCTGGGGTGGGGCGAGCACAGATACGCAGTATTTT
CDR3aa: CAWGGASTDTQYF

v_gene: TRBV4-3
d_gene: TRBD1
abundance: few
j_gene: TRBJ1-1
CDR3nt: TGCGCCAGCAGCCAAGACTACAGGGGGGACACTGAAGCTTTCTTT
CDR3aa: CASSQDYRGDTEAFF

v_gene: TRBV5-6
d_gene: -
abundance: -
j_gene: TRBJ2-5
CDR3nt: TGTGCCAGCAGCTCCGCCGAGGTCGGAGCGATTTTTGAGACCCAGTACTTC
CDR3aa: CASSSAEVGAIFETQYF

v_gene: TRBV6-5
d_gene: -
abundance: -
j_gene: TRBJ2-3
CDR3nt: TGTGCCAGCAGTGCCCAGGGACGGGGCACAGATACGCAGTATTTT
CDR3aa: CASSAQGRGTDTQYF

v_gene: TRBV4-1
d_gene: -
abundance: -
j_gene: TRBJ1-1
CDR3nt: TGCGCCAGCAGAGGACCCTTAAGGAACACTGAAGCTTTCTTT
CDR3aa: CASRGPLRNTEAFF

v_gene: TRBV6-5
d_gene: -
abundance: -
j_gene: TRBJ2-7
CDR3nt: TGTGCCAGCAGGGCGGGGACTCTCTACGAGCAGTACTTC
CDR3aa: CASRAGTLYEQYF

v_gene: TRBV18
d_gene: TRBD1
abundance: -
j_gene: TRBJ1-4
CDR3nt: TGTGCCAGCTCACCAGGGACAGGGGGAGAACCTAATGAAAAACTGTTTTTT
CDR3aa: CASSPGTGGEPNEKLFF

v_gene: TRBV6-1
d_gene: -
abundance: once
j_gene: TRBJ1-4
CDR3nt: TGTGCCAGCAGTGAAAATCTGGGGTTAGGAGAAAAACTGTTTTTT
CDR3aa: CASSENLGLGEKLFF

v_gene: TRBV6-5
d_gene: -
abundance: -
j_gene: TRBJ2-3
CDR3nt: TGTGCCAGCAAGGGCGGCGGACCCACAGATACGCAGTATTTT
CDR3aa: CASKGGGPTDTQYF

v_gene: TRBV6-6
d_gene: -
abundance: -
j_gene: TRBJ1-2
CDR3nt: TGTGCCAGCAGTTACTCTGGGGGGGGCTATGGCTACACCTTC
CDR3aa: CASSYSGGGYGYTF

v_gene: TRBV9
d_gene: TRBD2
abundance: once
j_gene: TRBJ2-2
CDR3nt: TGTGCCAGCAGCGTACTAGCGGGGATGAACACCGGGGAGCTGTTTTTT
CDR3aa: CASSVLAGMNTGELFF

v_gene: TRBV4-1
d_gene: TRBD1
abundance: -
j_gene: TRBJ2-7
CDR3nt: TGCGCCAGCAGCCCTACCGGGACAGGGAGGTCGAGGGCGCAGTACTTC
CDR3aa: CASSPTGTGRSRAQYF

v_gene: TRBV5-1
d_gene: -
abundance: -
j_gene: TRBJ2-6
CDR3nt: TGCGCCAGCAGCTTGGTAACTGGGACTGGGGCCAACGTCCTGACTTTC
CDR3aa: CASSLVTGTGANVLTF

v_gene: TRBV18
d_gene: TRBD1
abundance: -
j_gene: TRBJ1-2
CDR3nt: TGTGCCAGCTCACCGACAGACAGGGTTGATGGCTACACCTTC
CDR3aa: CASSPTDRVDGYTF

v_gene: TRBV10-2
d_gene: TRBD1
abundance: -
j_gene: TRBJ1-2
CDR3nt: TGCGCCAGCAGTGGTCGGGACAGGGATTCTTCTAACTATGGCTACACCTTC
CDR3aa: CASSGRDRDSSNYGYTF